These 25 T cell receptor beta chains were all obtained from the same sample, sequenced in a study of cytomegalovirus exposure and HLA in healthy donors. PCR employed 60 Vbeta and 13 Jbeta primers. Assay: immunoSEQ multiplex PCR; the TCRdb copy retains only in-frame clones and omits some. Of about 110,000 clones listed, less than 85% are singletons. Sequencing was done on a sample of PBMCs. The receptors derive from a young man in good health and CMV-seropositive.

The chain is built from TRBV5-4 and TRBJ1-1; D is undetermined. This CDR3 region has 15 residues. Trimming cost V 4 bases and J 1 base, with 14 bases left between them. From germline, CDR1 is SGHNT and CDR2 YYREEE (reference sequence). The CDR3 DNA is TGTGCCAGCAGCATTTTGGCTCCAGGGAACACTGAAGCTTTCTTT. Its protein is CASSILAPGNTEAFF.

The chain has TRBV30 and TRBJ2-3; D is uncertain. Germline CDR1 and CDR2: GTSNPN and SVGIG (reference sequence). V was cut by 3 bases and J by 6 bases, with 13 bases left in between. This CDR3 is 13 amino acids long. The CDR3 spells CAWRRLPLDTQYF. The CDR3 DNA follows: TGTGCCTGGAGAAGACTCCCCCTCGATACGCAGTATTTT. The full variable domain, completed using reference TRBV30 and TRBJ2-3, is SQTIHQWPATLVQPVGSPLSLECTVEGTSNPNLYWYRQAAGRGLQLLFYSVGIGQISSEVPQNLSASRPQDRQFILSSKKLLLSDSGFYLCAWRRLPLDTQYFGPGTRLTVL.

A single count supports this clone. J is TRBJ1-2 and V is TRBV7-9; TRBD1 matches 8 bases. From germline, CDR1 is SEHNR and CDR2 FQNEAQ (reference sequence). The ends lost 2 bases at V and 4 bases at J; junction bases unmatched: 9. The CDR3 has 16 amino acids. CDR3 protein: CASSLQTGGRAYGYTF. In nucleotides, the CDR3 is TGTGCCAGCAGCTTACAAACAGGGGGTCGAGCCTATGGCTACACCTTC.

The V and J genes are TRBV13 and TRBJ1-1; D is undetermined. Germline lookup yields CDR1 PRHDT and CDR2 FYEKMQ (reference sequence). Trimming pared 1 base from V and 8 bases from J, leaving 8 bases between. The CDR3 totals 12 residues. CDR3: CASSLASVEAFF. In DNA, the CDR3 is TGTGCCAGCAGCTTAGCCTCAGTAGAAGCTTTCTTT.

The chain recombines TRBV19 with TRBJ1-2, with 10 bases fitting TRBD1. V lost 5 bases and J lost 4; bases outside the gene matches: 4. Germline CDR1 LNHDA, CDR2 SQIVND (reference sequence). The CDR3 runs 14 residues. The CDR3 nucleotides are TGTGCCAGTAGTCCGACAGGGGGCCTCTATGGCTACACCTTC. Amino acids: CASSPTGGLYGYTF.

The chain uses TRBV2 and TRBJ2-7; 8 nucleotides agree with TRBD1. Germline-derived CDR1 and CDR2 are SNHLY and FYNNEI. CDR3 length: 13 amino acids. The V and J ends lost 6 bases and 3 bases, in that order; junction bases with no gene match: 4. The CDR3 loop reads CASRQDRDYEQYF. CDR3 coding DNA: TGTGCCAGCAGGCAGGACAGGGACTACGAGCAGTACTTC.

The V and J genes are TRBV9 and TRBJ1-6; no definite D call. V was shortened by 4 bases and J by 7 bases, with 15 bases between the two germline ends. The CDR3 totals 15 residues. In germline, CDR1 is SGDLS, CDR2 YYNGEE. Here the CDR3 DNA reads TGTGCCAGCAGCTCCCGAGAAGCGCGGAATTCACCCCTCCACTTT. Protein sequence: CASSSREARNSPLHF.

This chain connects TRBV7-9 to TRBJ1-2, with D possibly matching TRBD1 (5 bases). The V end lost 3 bases, the J end lost 7 bases, and 15 bases lay between the germline ends. The CDR3 extends over 14 amino acids. CDR1 and CDR2 (germline): SEHNR, FQNEAQ (reference sequence). CDR3 nucleotides: TGTGCCAGCAGCTTTGACAGCGCTCGGGCTGGCTACACCTTC. This codes for CASSFDSARAGYTF. Combining the CDR3 with reference TRBV7-9 and TRBJ1-2 gives the whole variable domain DTGVSQNPRHKITKRGQNVTFRCDPISEHNRLYWYRQTLGQGPEFLTYFQNEAQLEKSRLLSDRFSAERPKGSFSTLEIQRTEQGDSAMYLCASSFDSARAGYTFGSGTRLTVV.

The rearrangement links TRBV6-5 to TRBJ1-5; D might be TRBD1 (6 bases). In germline, CDR1 is MNHEY, CDR2 SVGAGI. This CDR3 is built from 15 residues. V shed 4 bases and J shed 11 bases, with 21 bases lying between them. CDR3 in amino acids: CASSSLGNGEGAQHF. The CDR3 nucleotides are TGTGCCAGCAGTTCCCTGGGTAATGGTGAGGGGGCCCAGCATTTT.

CDR3 in DNA: TGTGCCAGCAGCCAAGGGGTCAGGGATAATTCACCCCTCCACTTT. Its protein is CASSQGVRDNSPLHF. This chain connects TRBV14 to TRBJ1-6; perhaps TRBD1 as D (5 bases). Germline V gene data show CDR1 as SGHDN and CDR2 as FVKESK. V gave up 1 base and J gave up 5 bases, with 9 bases separating them. This CDR3 has 15 amino acids.

This clone was detected once. The chain employs TRBV7-6 and TRBJ2-2; D ambiguous. The germline V and J ends were trimmed by 1 base and 4 bases, with 13 bases remaining between them. The CDR3 covers 16 residues. CDR1 and CDR2 from the germline V gene are SGHVS and FNYEAQ. The DNA of the CDR3 is TGTGCCAGCAGCTTAGTTGCCACACCAGGCACCGGGGAGCTGTTTTTT. Its protein is CASSLVATPGTGELFF.

V usage is TRBV5-1 and J usage is TRBJ2-5, with D maybe TRBD2 (7 bases). The V end lost 0 bases, the J end lost 1 base, and 10 bases lay between the germline ends. The CDR3 spans 15 residues. Germline CDR1 reads SGHRS; CDR2 reads YFSETQ. CDR3 coding DNA: TGCGCCAGCAGCTTGGTCGGGGGGCTCCAAGAGACCCAGTACTTC. Encoded protein: CASSLVGGLQETQYF.

The CDR3 DNA reads as TGTGCCAGCGGGATCGGGACAGTGTGGAATTCACCCCTCCACTTT. It specifies CASGIGTVWNSPLHF. The J gene is TRBJ1-6, the V gene TRBV5-6; 7 nucleotides align to TRBD1. Germline lookup yields CDR1 SGHDT and CDR2 YYEEEE. CDR3 length equals 15 residues. The V and J ends lost 7 bases and 7 bases, in that order; junction bases with no gene match: 11.

This chain joins TRBV6-5 and TRBJ2-7; D possibly corresponds to TRBD1 (5 bases). The CDR3 is made up of 13 amino acids. Germline V CDR1 and CDR2: MNHEY, SVGAGI. Trimming stripped 2 bases from V and 5 bases from J, with 10 bases between. In DNA form, the CDR3 reads TGTGCCAGCAGTTACAATCGACAGAACGAGCAGTACTTC. It is translated as CASSYNRQNEQYF.

The genes are TRBV28 and TRBJ1-2, with D unclear. This CDR3 is 13 amino acids long. Germline values: CDR1 MDHEN, CDR2 SYDVKM. Between the trimmed V and J ends, which lost 6 bases and 8 bases, there was a span of 16 bases. The CDR3 protein is CASRLGNTKGYTF. CDR3 coding DNA: TGTGCCAGCAGACTAGGGAATACTAAGGGCTACACCTTC.

The CDR3 reads CSVADREDSPLHF. CDR3 coding DNA: TGCAGCGTCGCGGACAGGGAGGATTCACCCCTCCACTTT. The rearrangement joins TRBV29-1 to TRBJ1-6, with 8 nucleotides matching TRBD1. CDR3 length: 13 amino acids. V lost 6 bases, J lost 8 bases, and 6 bases stayed unmatched. Germline V CDR1 and CDR2: SQVTM, ANQGSEA.

The CDR3 region is CASSQDPGVNEKLFF. CDR3 coding DNA: TGCGCCAGCAGCCAAGACCCAGGGGTTAATGAAAAACTGTTTTTT. V gene TRBV4-3 combines with J gene TRBJ1-4; possible D gene TRBD1, 6 bases. V was pared by 0 bases and J by 4 bases, with 9 bases between. The CDR3 is made up of 15 amino acids. In germline, CDR1 is LGHNA, CDR2 YSLEER.

This chain joins TRBV6-6 and TRBJ2-7, with 10 bases aligning to TRBD1. This CDR3 comprises 16 residues. The J segment lost 1 base and the V segment lost 8 bases, leaving 11 bases of the junction unmatched. Looked up from germline, CDR1 is MNHNY and CDR2 is SVGAGI (reference sequence). The CDR3 is CASVARDRGLSYEQYF. The CDR3 region has the DNA TGTGCCAGCGTCGCCCGGGACAGGGGTCTGTCCTACGAGCAGTACTTC.

The chain has TRBV6-6 and TRBJ1-5; D gene ambiguous. Germline V gives CDR1 MNHNY, CDR2 SVGAGI (reference sequence). V was pared by 3 bases and J by 4 bases, with 13 bases between. The CDR3 extends over 15 amino acids. The CDR3 protein is CASSYLSAVNQPQHF. DNA for the CDR3: TGTGCCAGCAGTTATCTCTCGGCGGTAAATCAGCCCCAGCATTTT.

The chain employs TRBV6-5 and TRBJ1-1; weak D call: TRBD1 (6 bases). This CDR3 is built from 14 residues. Trimming removed 4 bases at V and 6 bases at J, with 15 bases between. Germline V lookup: CDR1 MNHEY, CDR2 SVGAGI. DNA for the CDR3: TGTGCCAGCAGTTCCCCGACAGGAGGCGCTGAAGCTTTCTTT. Its protein product is CASSSPTGGAEAFF.

The V and J genes are TRBV2 and TRBJ2-3; no definite D call. The germline CDR1 and CDR2 sequences are SNHLY and FYNNEI. Trimming pared 1 base from V and 4 bases from J, leaving 6 bases between. The CDR3 contains 13 residues. In DNA, the CDR3 is TGTGCCAGCAGTGAAGAAGAGGCAGATACGCAGTATTTT. Protein: CASSEEEADTQYF.

This sequence joins TRBV29-1 and TRBJ2-1, with 7 bases fitting TRBD2. Germline V gives CDR1 SQVTM, CDR2 ANQGSEA. The CDR3 has 16 amino acids. V shed 1 base and J 0 bases; nucleotides not matched to a gene: 6. The CDR3 DNA is TGCAGCGTTGAAGGATCGGCTAGCGGCTCCTACAATGAGCAGTTCTTC. Its translation is CSVEGSASGSYNEQFF.

The V gene is TRBV28, the J gene TRBJ1-2, with TRBD1 matching 7 bases. The germline V gene has CDR1 MDHEN and CDR2 SYDVKM. V was pared by 6 bases and J by 4 bases, with 8 bases of the junction left unmatched. The CDR3 is 14 amino acids. CDR3 sequence (DNA): TGTGCCAGCAGGTGGGGACAGTTACTCTATGGCTACACCTTC. Its translation is CASRWGQLLYGYTF.

J is TRBJ2-4 and V is TRBV9; possible D gene TRBD2, 6 bases. Per the germline V gene, CDR1 is SGDLS and CDR2 is YYNGEE. CDR3 size: 14 residues. Trimming removed 3 bases at V and 5 bases at J, with 12 bases between. The CDR3 sequence is CASSGGWRENIQYF. DNA of the CDR3: TGTGCCAGCAGCGGCGGATGGAGGGAAAACATTCAGTACTTC.

The chain couples TRBV14 to TRBJ2-7; 8 nucleotides match TRBD1. The CDR3 contains 15 residues. Trimming at V came to 1 base and at J to 4 bases, leaving 6 bases not matched to a gene. CDR1 is SGHDN, CDR2 FVKESK, per germline. CDR3 in amino acids: CASSQGQGIGYEQYF. CDR3 DNA sequence: TGTGCCAGCAGCCAAGGACAGGGGATAGGGTACGAGCAGTACTTC.